A selection of T cell receptor beta chains follows, all from one sample in a study of OX40 agonist ivuxolimab in advanced cancers. Repertoires were generated with immunoSEQ multiplex PCR, while TCRdb's copy carries only in-frame clones and drops some. The profile shows about 82,000 clones, approximately 89% of them singletons. The starting material was CD4+ or CD8+ T cells sorted from blood, obtained in a trial of the OX40 agonist ivuxolimab. The receptors shown here come from an adult with an advanced solid tumor such as melanoma, head and neck, liver or kidney cancer. The CDR3 runs from the conserved cysteine through the conserved F or W. A D gene is named only where the DNA matches it firmly.

v_call	d_call	cdr3_aa
TRBV9	TRBD1	CASSVQQGGAEAFF
TRBV5-1	.	CASSLQGTAYEQYF
TRBV19	TRBD1	CASRSGQGAYGYTF
TRBV7-9	TRBD2	CASSLPRVGGVTDTQYF
TRBV11-2	.	CASSFLPGNADTQYF
TRBV29-1	.	CSVEGRGSNEKLFF
TRBV4-2	TRBD1	CASSQVLGQGRDEQFF
TRBV10-3	.	CAIRDGGGNQPQHF
TRBV6-5	.	CASSSPGQAKETQYF
TRBV5-4	.	CASSLALGGQDEQYF
TRBV10-2	TRBD1	CARGTGAYEQYF
TRBV2	TRBD1	CASSHRDSSLTNEKLFF
TRBV5-1	TRBD2	CASSYSSGGQETQYF
TRBV5-8	.	CASSPHGGQALNQPQHF
TRBV5-6	TRBD1	CASSHRDRVPEAFF
TRBV19	.	CASSARQETQYF
TRBV29-1	.	CSVPASGDYGYTF
TRBV30	.	CAWDFTVTEAFF
TRBV6-5	.	CASRAGQREWELFF
TRBV7-9	.	CASSWGLTGELFF
TRBV28	.	CASALAYEQYF
TRBV2	TRBD2	CASRAIAGGPGELFF
TRBV19	.	CASSFRGQNQETQYF
TRBV7-9	.	CASSLFSADTIYF
TRBV6-1	TRBD2	CASRIGLALETQYF
TRBV9	TRBD2	CASSADGLDGNEQFF
TRBV5-1	.	CASSFWTVESYEQYF
TRBV6-6	.	CASSFIGAGGYTF
TRBV4-3	TRBD1	CASNQQGMNTEAFF
TRBV5-1	.	CASSLVQGLNTEAFF
TRBV6-1	.	CASRKLTYDEQFF
TRBV2	.	CASIYADGNTIYF
TRBV6-6	.	CASSYSGQLNTEAFF
TRBV18	.	CASSSGMDTQYF
TRBV5-4	.	CASSPWGGRNQPQHF
TRBV5-1	.	CASSYLGATAPIEQYF
TRBV11-2	.	CASSLGSHQPQHF
TRBV4-3	.	CASSQERGMEQPQHF
TRBV5-5	.	CASSTPQGYGYTF
TRBV28	.	CASSLFAGEATNTEAFF
TRBV19	.	CASSIGIGTQYF
TRBV2	.	CASSYDSNQPQHF
TRBV19	TRBD1	CASSIGQGGIVAEAFF
TRBV5-1	.	CASSLAEAPYEQYF
TRBV9	.	CASSAEGPGQHQETQYF
TRBV20-1	.	CSARHNSPLHF
TRBV27	TRBD2	CASSTTSGGAGGELFF
TRBV10-2	TRBD1	CASSRTGGGETQYF